This T cell receptor beta chain was identified in a study of shared clonotypes between healthy human individuals. On this clone: The antigen remains unidentified.

Terminally differentiated effector memory CD45RA+ cells were left out of the naive CD8 fraction, which was CD45RO-negative and positively selected for CCR7. Study-level points and caveats: Since donors were few, the genetic and exposure-history diversity represented was limited. It was observed that 5% to 6.5% of naive CD4 clonotypes were shared across a few donors. Investigators expected sequencing depth to affect clonotype sharing among donors.

The CDR3 totals 15 residues. Germline CDR1 reads MDHEN; CDR2 reads SYDVKM. Trimming removed 5 bases at V and 4 bases at J, with 17 bases between. Each PCR replicate from the sorted subsets contained about 200 ng DNA, which is roughly 33,000 T cell genomes. Sequencing used immunoSEQ multiplex PCR; TCRdb keeps in-frame clones, though not all of them. The sample shows over 2,000,000 clones, 80% to 95% of them seen only once. This clonotype originated in a man aged 18 to 30 in good health. Some clones in this sample may be carry-over from other donors' samples. The genes are TRBV28 and TRBJ1-2, with unresolved D. The sample taken for sequencing was naive CD8+ T cells from PBMCs. DNA of the CDR3: TGTGCCAGCAGTCCCGCTTGGGCGAGAACCTATGGCTACACCTTC. It yields the protein CASSPAWARTYGYTF.